The following is a T cell receptor (beta chain) sequence with its context. Its target is unknown. The sample originates from a study of shared clonotypes between healthy human individuals. Study-wide points: Generation probability values for non-shared clonotypes were lower than those for clonotypes shared by all four donors.

V was pared by 3 bases and J by 4 bases, with 16 bases between. This CDR3 region has 17 residues. Germline CDR1 is MNHEY and CDR2 is SMNVEV (reference sequence). Investigators divided CD4+ cells into CD45RA+ naive and CD45RA-negative memory subsets. In the sorted-subset replicate PCRs, 150 to 200 ng DNA, roughly 29,000 T cell genomes, was used. TCRdb's table, derived via immunoSEQ multiplex PCR, lists solely in-frame clones and lacks some. The sample consists of a few million clones, approximately 92% of them appearing once. This chain links TRBV27 with TRBJ2-6; weak D call: TRBD2 (6 bases). Input material: naive CD4+ T cells sorted from blood. Subset noted: CD45RA+ positively selected. This receptor was identified in a man aged 18 to 30 in good health. The chain's CDR3 is CASSFAPGGTGANVLTF. The CDR3 DNA sequence: TGTGCCAGCAGTTTCGCCCCCGGGGGAACCGGGGCCAACGTCCTGACTTTC.